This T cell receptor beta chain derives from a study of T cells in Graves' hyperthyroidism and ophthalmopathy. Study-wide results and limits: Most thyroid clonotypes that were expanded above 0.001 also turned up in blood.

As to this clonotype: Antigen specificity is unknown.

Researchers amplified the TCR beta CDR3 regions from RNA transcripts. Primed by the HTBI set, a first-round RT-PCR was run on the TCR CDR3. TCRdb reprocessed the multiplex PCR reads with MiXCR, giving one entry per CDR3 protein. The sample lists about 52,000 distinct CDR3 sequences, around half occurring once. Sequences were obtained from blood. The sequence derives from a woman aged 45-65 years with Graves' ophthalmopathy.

The CDR3 spells CASSATGTSGRYQETQYF. The DNA for the CDR3 is TGTGCCAGCAGCGCCACCGGGACTAGCGGGAGGTACCAAGAGACCCAGTACTTC. V is TRBV9 and J is TRBJ2-5; the match to TRBD2 covers 15 bases. The CDR3 is made up of 18 amino acids. V lost 3 bases to trimming and J lost 0 bases; unmatched junction nucleotides: 6. The germline gives CDR1 SGDLS, CDR2 YYNGEE.